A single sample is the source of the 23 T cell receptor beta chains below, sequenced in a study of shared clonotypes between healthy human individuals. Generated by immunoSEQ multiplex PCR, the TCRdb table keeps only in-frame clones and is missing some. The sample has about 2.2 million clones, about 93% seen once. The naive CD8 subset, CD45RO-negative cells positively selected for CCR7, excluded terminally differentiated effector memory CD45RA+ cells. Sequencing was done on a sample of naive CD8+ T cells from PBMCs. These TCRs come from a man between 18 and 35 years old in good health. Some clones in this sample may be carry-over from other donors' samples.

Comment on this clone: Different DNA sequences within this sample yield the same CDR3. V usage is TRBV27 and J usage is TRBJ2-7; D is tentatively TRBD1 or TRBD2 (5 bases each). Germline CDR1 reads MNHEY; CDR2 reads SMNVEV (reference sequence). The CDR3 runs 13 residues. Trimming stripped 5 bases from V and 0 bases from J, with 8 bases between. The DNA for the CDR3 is TGTGCCAGCAGTCTCGGGGCCTCCTACGAGCAGTACTTC. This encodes CASSLGASYEQYF.

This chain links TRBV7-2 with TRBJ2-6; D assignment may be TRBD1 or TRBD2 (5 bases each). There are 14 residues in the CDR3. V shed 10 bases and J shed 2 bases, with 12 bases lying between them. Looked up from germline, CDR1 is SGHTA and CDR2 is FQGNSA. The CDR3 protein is CATRVGAGANVLTF. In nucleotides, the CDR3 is TGTGCCACCCGGGTGGGGGCTGGGGCCAACGTCCTGACTTTC.

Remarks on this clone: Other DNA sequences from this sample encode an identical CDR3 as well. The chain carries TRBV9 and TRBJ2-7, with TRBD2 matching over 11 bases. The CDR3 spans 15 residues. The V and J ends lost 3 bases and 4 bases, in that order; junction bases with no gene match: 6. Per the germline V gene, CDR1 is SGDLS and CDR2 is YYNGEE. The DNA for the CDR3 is TGTGCCAGCAGCGCCTCCGGGACTAGCGGATACGAGCAGTACTTC. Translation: CASSASGTSGYEQYF.

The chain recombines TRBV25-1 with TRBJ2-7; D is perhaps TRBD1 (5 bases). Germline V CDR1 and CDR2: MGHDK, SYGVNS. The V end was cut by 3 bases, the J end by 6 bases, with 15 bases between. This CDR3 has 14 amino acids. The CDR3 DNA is TGTGCCAGCAGTGACACAGGCGCTCTTTCCGAGCAGTACTTC. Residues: CASSDTGALSEQYF.

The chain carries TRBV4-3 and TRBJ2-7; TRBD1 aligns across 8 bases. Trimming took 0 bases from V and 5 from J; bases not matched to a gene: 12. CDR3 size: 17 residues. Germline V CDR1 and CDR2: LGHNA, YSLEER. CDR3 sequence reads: CASSQEWGRTGSNEQYF. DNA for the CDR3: TGCGCCAGCAGCCAAGAGTGGGGTAGGACAGGGAGTAACGAGCAGTACTTC.

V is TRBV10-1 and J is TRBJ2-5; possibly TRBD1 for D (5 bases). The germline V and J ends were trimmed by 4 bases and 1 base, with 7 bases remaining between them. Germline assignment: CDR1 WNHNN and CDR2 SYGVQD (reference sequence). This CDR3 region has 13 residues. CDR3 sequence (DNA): TGCGCCAGCAGTGGACAGCCCCAAGAGACCCAGTACTTC. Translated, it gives CASSGQPQETQYF.

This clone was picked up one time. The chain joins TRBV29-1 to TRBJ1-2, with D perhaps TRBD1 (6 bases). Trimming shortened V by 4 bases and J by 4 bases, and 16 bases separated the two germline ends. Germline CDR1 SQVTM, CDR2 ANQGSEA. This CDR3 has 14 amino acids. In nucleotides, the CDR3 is TGCAGCGTTGTGGGGGGAACGGACAGCTATGGCTACACCTTC. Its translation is CSVVGGTDSYGYTF.

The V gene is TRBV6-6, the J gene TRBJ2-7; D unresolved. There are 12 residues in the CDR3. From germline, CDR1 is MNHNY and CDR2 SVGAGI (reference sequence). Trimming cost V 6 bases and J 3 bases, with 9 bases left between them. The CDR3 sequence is CASSKTFYEQYF. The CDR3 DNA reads TGTGCCAGCAGCAAGACTTTCTACGAGCAGTACTTC.

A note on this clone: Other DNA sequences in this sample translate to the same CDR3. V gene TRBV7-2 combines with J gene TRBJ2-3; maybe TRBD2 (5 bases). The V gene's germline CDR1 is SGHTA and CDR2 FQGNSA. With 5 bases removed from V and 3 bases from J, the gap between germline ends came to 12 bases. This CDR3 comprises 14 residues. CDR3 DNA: TGTGCCAGCAGCCTAGGACTCTCGACAGATACGCAGTATTTT. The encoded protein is CASSLGLSTDTQYF.

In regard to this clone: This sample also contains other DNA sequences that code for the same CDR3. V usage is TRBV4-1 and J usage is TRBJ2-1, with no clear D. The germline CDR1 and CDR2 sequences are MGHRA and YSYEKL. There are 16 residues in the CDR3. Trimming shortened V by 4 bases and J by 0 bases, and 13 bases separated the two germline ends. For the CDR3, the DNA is TGCGCCAGCAGCCGGACCTCGGGTAGCTCCTACAATGAGCAGTTCTTC. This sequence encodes CASSRTSGSSYNEQFF.

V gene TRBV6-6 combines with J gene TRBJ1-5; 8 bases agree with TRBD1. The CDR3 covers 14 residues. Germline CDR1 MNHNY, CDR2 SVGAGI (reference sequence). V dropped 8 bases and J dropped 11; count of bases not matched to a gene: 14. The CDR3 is CASGQGPLGLAQHF. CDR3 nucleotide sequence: TGTGCCAGCGGACAGGGACCTCTTGGGTTGGCCCAGCATTTT.

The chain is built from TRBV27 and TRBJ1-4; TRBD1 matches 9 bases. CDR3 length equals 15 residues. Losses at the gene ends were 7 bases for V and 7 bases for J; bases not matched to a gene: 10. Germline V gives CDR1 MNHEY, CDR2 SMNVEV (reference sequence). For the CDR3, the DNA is TGTGCCAGCACCAAAACGGGGACAGGGCGTGAAAAACTGTTTTTT. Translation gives CASTKTGTGREKLFF. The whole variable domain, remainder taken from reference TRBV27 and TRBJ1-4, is EAQVTQNPRYLITVTGKKLTVTCSQNMNHEYMSWYRQDPGLGLRQIYYSMNVEVTDKGDVPEGYKVSRKEKRNFPLILESPSPNQTSLYFCASTKTGTGREKLFFGSGTQLSVL.

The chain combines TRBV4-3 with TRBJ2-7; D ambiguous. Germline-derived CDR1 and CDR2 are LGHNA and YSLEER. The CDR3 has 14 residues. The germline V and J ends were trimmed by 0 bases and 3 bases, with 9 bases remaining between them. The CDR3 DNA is TGCGCCAGCAGCCAAGAATATGCCGGCTACGAGCAGTACTTC. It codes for CASSQEYAGYEQYF.

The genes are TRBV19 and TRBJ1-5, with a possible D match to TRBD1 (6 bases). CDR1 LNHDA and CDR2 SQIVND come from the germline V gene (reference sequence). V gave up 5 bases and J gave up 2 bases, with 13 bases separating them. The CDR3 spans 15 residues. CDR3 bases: TGTGCCAGTAGTGTATGGGCAGGGGGCAATCAGCCCCAGCATTTT. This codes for CASSVWAGGNQPQHF. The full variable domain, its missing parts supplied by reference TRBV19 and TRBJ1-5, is DGGITQSPKYLFRKEGQNVTLSCEQNLNHDAMYWYRQDPGQGLRLIYYSQIVNDFQKGDIAEGYSVSREKKESFPLTVTSAQKNPTAFYLCASSVWAGGNQPQHFGDGTRLSIL.

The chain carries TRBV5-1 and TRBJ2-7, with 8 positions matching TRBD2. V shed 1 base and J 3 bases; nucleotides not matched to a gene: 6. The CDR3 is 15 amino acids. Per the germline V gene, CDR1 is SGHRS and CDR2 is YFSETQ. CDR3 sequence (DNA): TGCGCCAGCAGCTTGCTGGGACTAGGTGTCTACGAGCAGTACTTC. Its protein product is CASSLLGLGVYEQYF. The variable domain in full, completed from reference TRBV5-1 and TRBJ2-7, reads KAGVTQTPRYLIKTRGQQVTLSCSPISGHRSVSWYQQTPGQGLQFLFEYFSETQRNKGNFPGRFSGRQFSNSRSEMNVSTLELGDSALYLCASSLLGLGVYEQYFGPGTRLTVT.

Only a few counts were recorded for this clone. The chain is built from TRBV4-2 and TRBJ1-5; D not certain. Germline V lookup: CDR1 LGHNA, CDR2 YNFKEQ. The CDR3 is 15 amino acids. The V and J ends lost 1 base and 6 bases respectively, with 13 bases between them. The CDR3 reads CASSQVETLSQPQHF. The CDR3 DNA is TGTGCCAGCAGCCAAGTGGAGACACTAAGTCAGCCCCAGCATTTT.

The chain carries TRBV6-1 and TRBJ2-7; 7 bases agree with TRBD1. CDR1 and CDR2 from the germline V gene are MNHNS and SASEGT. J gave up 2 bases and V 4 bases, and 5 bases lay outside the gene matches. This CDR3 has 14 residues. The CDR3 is CASSGDRNTYEQYF. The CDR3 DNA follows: TGTGCCAGCAGTGGGGACAGAAACACCTACGAGCAGTACTTC.

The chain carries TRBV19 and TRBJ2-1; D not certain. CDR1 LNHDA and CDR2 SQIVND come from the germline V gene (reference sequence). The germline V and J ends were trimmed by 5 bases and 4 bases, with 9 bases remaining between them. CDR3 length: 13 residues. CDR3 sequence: CASSPGPYNEQFF. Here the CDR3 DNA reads TGTGCCAGTAGTCCCGGACCTTACAATGAGCAGTTCTTC.

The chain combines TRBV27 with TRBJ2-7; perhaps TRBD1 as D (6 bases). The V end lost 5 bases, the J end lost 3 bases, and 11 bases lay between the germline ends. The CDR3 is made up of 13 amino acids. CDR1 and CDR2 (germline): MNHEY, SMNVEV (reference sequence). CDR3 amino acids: CASSPRQDYEQYF. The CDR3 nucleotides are TGTGCCAGCAGTCCCCGACAGGACTACGAGCAGTACTTC.

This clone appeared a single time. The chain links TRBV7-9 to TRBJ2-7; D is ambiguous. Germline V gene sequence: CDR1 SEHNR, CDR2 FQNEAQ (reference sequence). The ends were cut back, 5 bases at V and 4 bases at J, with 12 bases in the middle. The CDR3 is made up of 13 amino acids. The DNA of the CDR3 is TGTGCCAGCAGCCTAAACCGGATATACGAGCAGTACTTC. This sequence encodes CASSLNRIYEQYF.

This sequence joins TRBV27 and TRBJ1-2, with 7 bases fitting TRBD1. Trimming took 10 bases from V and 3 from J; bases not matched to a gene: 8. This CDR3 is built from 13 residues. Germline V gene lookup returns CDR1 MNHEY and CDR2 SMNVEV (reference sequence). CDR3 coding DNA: TGTGCCACCAGGGGGGGGCAGGACTATGGCTACACCTTC. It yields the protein CATRGGQDYGYTF.

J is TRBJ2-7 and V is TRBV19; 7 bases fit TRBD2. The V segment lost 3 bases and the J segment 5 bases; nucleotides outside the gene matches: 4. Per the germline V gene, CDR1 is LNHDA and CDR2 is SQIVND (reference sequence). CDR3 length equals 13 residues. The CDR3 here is CASSIRGENEQYF. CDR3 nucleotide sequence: TGTGCCAGTAGTATCCGGGGGGAGAACGAGCAGTACTTC.

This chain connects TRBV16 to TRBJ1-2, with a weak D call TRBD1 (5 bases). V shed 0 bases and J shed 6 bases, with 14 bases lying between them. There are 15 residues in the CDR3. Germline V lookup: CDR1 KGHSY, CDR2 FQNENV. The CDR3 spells CASSQSGHPGDGYTF. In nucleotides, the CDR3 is TGTGCCAGCAGCCAATCCGGACACCCGGGGGATGGCTACACCTTC.